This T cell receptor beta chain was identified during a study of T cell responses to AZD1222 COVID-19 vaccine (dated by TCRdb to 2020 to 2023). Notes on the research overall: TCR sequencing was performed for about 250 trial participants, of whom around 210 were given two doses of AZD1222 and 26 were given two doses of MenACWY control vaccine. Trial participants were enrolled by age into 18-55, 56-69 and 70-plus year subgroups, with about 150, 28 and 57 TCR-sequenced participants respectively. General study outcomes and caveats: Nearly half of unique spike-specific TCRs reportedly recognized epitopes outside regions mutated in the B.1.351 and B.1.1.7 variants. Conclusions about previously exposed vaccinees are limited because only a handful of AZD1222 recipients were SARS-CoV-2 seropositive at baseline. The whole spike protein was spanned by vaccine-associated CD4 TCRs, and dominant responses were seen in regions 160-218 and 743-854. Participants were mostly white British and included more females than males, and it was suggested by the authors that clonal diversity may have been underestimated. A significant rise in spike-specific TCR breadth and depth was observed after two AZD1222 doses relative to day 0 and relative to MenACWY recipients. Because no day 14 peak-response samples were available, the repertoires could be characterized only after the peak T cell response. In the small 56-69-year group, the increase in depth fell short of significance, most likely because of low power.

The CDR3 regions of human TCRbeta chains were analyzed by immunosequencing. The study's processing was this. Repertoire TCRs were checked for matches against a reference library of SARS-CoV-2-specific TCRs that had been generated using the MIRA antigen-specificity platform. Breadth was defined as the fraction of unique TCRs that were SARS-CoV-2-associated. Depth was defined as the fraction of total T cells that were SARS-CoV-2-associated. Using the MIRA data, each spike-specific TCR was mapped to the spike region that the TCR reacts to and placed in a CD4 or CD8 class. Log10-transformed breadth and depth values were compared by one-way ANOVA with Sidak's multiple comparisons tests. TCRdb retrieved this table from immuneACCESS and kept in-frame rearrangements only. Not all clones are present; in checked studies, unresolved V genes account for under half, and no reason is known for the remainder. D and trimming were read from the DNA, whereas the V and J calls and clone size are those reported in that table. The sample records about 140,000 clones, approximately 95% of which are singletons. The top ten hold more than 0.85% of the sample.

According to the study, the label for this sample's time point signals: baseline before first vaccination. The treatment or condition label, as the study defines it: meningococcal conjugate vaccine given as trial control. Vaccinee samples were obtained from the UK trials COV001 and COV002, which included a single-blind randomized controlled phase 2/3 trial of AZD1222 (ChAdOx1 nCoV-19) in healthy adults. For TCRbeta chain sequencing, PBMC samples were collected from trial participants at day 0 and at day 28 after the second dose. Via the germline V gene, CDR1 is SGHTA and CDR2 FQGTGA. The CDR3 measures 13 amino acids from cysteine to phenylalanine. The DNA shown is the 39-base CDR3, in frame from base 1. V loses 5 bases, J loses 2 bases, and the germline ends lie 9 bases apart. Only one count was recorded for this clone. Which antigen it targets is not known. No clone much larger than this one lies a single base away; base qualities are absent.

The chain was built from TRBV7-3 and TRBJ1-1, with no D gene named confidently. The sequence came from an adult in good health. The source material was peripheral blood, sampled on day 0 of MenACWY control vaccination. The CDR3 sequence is CASSTSLNTEAFF. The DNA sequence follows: TGTGCCAGCAGCACCAGCCTTAACACTGAAGCTTTCTTT.